This record covers a single T cell receptor (beta chain). This record comes from a study of early T cells in non-severe SARS-CoV-2 infection. Background on the study: The sequenced material was bulk RNA from unsorted whole blood, and its chains were unpaired.

The germline V gene has CDR1 MNHNY and CDR2 SVGAGI (reference sequence). The CDR3 totals 16 residues. The V and J ends lost 8 bases and 8 bases, in that order; junction bases with no gene match: 14. One entry per CDR3 protein results from TCRdb running MiXCR on the 5' RACE reads. Of over 45,000 distinct CDR3 sequences in the sample, 5.5% to 8.5% were seen once. The TCR was taken from an adult who was a healthcare worker with PCR-confirmed SARS-CoV-2 infection or an uninfected control (not recorded which). The sequences come from whole blood, collected at baseline. V is TRBV6-6 and J is TRBJ1-6, with 8 bases lining up with TRBD1. CDR3 sequence: CASLDRGGQGDSPLHF. The CDR3 nucleotides read TGTGCCAGCCTCGACCGGGGAGGACAGGGAGATTCACCCCTCCACTTT.